This T cell receptor beta chain is from a study of T cells in Graves' hyperthyroidism and ophthalmopathy (dated by TCRdb to between 2018 and 2020). A note on the overall study: Peripheral blood was sampled at the time of initial diagnosis, prior to any treatment. To identify distinguishing TCR V-J signatures, a discovery cohort of about a hundred patients was used, comprising some 45 with Graves' ophthalmopathy and approximately 57 with stable Graves' hyperthyroidism. Prospective prediction of ophthalmopathy was tested in an independent validation cohort consisting of some 19 hyperthyroidism patients and about 17 patients who later progressed to ophthalmopathy. The roughly 91 discovery patients were randomly split 7:3 into training and test sets. Thyroid tissue and blood T-cell repertoires from six or seven Graves' hyperthyroidism patients were also compared in the study. After sampling, hyperthyroidism patients received methimazole starting at 30 mg daily, and ophthalmopathy patients received high-dose intravenous methylprednisolone. The paper reports TCR Vbeta CDR3 sequencing of some 140 peripheral blood samples: fewer than 50 ophthalmopathy, over 70 hyperthyroidism and 17 progressor patients. Study-level results and caveats: In validation, the model predicted progression to ophthalmopathy with just under 71% sensitivity and less than 80% specificity, a median of approximately 6.7 months before onset. Sample size was not statistically predetermined, and blinding of investigators to group allocation was not performed. A model built on a 13 V-J signature distinguished ophthalmopathy from stable hyperthyroidism, reaching approximately 89% sensitivity and 81.08% specificity in cross-validation and 80%/75% in testing. Blood samples also contained most of the expanded thyroid clonotypes (frequency above 0.001), which suggests that blood repertoires may reflect thyroid immune responses.

At least ten counts were recorded for this clonotype. No antigen is known for it. No base quality information exists; no much larger clone differs at one position. The germline V gene gives CDR1 as SGHVS and CDR2 as FNYEAQ. V is shortened by 6 bases, J by 0 bases, and the region joining them spans 18 bases. The CDR3 spans 16 residues, from the cysteine through the phenylalanine. Left in the record is the CDR3 DNA by itself, 48 bases read in frame from the first base. Stable Graves' hyperthyroidism was defined as no progression to ophthalmopathy during 18 months of follow-up. Hyperthyroidism patients were newly diagnosed, with disease duration under 2 months, and aged 18 to 65 years. The study excluded patients with uncontrolled infections, other autoimmune diseases, pregnancy or lactation. Diagnoses relied on clinical symptoms, serum thyroxine and TRAb, thyroid ultrasound and orbital computed tomography. PBMCs were separated from roughly 10 ml of fresh peripheral blood using Ficoll-Paque density gradient centrifugation. Total RNA was extracted using Trizol reagent, and RNA quality was assessed on an Agilent 2100 Bioanalyzer.

Amplification of TCR beta CDR3 regions was carried out from RNA transcripts. The first round of RT-PCR for the TCR CDR3 was performed with the HTBI primer set and the Qiagen OneStep RT-PCR kit. Libraries were constructed in a second round of multiplex PCR, after which size selection and purification were carried out. The libraries were sequenced on an Illumina HiSeq2000 using paired-end 100 bp reads. Turning to the authors' computational methods: SOAPnuke was used to process the raw data, removing reads that contained adapters or uncalled bases, had a mean Phred below 15, or lacked an exact match to the constant primer or identifier. COPE v1.2.5 was used to merge the high-quality paired reads, and each unique nucleotide sequence was defined as a clonotype. MiTCR v1.1 was used to align clonotypes to the IMGT TRBV, TRBD and TRBJ reference segments. Analysis was restricted to V-J combinations with a frequency above 0.0001, which covered about 99% of repertoires. A TCS score was defined as the ratio of F50 (clonal expansion) to E x V (chaos), with BLOSUM62-based TCRdist applied between CDR3 peptides within each V-J. Welch's t-statistics and random forest reduced 514 V-J features to under 15, which were used in a naive Bayes classifier (R e1071). Thyroid-blood repertoire similarity was quantified with the Morisita-Horn index. TCRdb itself trimmed the public reads at Q25 with fastp, ran MiXCR and retained productive beta chains. Each record represents a unique CDR3 protein, reported with the most common genes and DNA among its rows. The V and J calls and clone size come from TCRdb's table, not from the authors' own analysis. A total of nearly 750,000 distinct CDR3 sequences appear in this sample, 35% of them only once. The leading ten clones occupy roughly 31% of the sample.

This TCR was sampled from a woman in her 40s with Graves' hyperthyroidism. The chain is made from TRBV7-6 and TRBJ2-7, with the D gene tentatively TRBD1 or TRBD2, based on 5 matching bases in each. The specimen was blood. At the DNA level, the sequence is TGTGCCAGCAGTCAAATCTCCTGGGGGACCTCCTACGAGCAGTACTTC. This translates into CASSQISWGTSYEQYF. When the CDR3 is completed using the reference TRBV7-6 and TRBJ2-7 genes on either side, the full variable domain is GAGVSQSPRYKVTKRGQDVALRCDPISGHVSLYWYRQALGQGPEFLTYFNYEAQQDKSGLPNDRFSAERPEGSISTLTIQRTEQRDSAMYRCASSQISWGTSYEQYFGPGTRLTVT.